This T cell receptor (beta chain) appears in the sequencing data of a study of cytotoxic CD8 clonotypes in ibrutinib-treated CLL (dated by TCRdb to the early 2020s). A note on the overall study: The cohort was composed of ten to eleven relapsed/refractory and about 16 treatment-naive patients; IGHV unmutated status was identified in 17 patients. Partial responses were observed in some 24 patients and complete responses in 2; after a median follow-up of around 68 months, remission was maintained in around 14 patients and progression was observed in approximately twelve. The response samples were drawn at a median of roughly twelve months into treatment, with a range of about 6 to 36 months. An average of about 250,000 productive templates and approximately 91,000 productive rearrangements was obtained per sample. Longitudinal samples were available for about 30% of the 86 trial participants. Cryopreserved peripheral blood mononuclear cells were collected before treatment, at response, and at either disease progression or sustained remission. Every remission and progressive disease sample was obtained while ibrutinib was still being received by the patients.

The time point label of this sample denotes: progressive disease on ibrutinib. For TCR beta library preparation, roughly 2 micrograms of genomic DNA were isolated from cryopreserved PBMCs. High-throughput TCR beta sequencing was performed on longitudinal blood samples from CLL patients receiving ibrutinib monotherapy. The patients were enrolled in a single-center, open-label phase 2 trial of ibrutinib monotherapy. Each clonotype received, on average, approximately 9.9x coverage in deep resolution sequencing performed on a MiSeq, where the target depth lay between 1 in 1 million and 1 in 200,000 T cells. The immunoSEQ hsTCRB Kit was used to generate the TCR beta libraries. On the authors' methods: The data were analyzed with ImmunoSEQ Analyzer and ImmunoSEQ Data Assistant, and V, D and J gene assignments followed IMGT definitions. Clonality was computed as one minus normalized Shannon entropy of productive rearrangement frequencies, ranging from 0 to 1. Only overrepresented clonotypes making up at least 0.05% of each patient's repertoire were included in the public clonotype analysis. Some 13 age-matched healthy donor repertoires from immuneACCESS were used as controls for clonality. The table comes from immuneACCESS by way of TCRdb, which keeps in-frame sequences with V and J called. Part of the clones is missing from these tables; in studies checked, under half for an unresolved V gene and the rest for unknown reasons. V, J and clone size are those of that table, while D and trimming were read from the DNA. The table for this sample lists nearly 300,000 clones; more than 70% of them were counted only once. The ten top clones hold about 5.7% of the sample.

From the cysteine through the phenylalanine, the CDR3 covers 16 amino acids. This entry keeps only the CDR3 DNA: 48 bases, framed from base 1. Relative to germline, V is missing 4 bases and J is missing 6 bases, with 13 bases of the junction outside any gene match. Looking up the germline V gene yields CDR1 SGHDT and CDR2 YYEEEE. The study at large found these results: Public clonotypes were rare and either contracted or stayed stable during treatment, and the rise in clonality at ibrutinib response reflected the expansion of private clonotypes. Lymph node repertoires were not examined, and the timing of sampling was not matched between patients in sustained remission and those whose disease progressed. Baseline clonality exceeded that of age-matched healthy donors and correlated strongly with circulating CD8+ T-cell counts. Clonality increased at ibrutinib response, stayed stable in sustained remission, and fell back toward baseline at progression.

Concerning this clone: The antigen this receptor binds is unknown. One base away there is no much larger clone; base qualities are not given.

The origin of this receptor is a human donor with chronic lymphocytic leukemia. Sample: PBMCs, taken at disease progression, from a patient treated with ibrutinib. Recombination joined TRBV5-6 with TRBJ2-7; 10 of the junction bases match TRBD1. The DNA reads TGTGCCAGCAGCCTCTGGGTGGGGACAGGGGCTGGCGAGCAGTACTTC. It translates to CASSLWVGTGAGEQYF.